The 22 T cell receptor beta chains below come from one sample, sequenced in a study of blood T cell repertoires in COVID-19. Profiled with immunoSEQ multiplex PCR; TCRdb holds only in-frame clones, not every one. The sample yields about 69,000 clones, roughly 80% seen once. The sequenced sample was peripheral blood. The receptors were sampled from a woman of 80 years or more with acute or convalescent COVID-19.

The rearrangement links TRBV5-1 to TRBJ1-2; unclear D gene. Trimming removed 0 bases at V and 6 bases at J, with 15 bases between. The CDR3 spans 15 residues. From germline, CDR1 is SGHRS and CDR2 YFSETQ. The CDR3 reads CASSLGQVSPHGYTF. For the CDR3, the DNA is TGCGCCAGCAGCTTGGGCCAGGTTTCCCCTCATGGCTACACCTTC.

Written as DNA, the CDR3 is TGTGCCAGCAGTCTGACAGGGAATGAAAAACTGTTTTTT. Protein: CASSLTGNEKLFF. V usage is TRBV6-6 and J usage is TRBJ1-4; the match to TRBD1 covers 7 bases. The V and J ends lost 5 bases and 5 bases, in that order; junction bases with no gene match: 2. The germline CDR1 and CDR2 sequences are MNHNY and SVGAGI (reference sequence). CDR3 length equals 13 residues.

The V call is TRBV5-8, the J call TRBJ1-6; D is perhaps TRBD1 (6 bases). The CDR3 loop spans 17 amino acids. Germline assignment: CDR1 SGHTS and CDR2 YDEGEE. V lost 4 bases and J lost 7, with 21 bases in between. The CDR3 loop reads CASSQVNRGAENSPLHF. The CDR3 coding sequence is TGTGCCAGCAGCCAAGTTAACCGGGGGGCGGAAAATTCACCCCTCCACTTT.

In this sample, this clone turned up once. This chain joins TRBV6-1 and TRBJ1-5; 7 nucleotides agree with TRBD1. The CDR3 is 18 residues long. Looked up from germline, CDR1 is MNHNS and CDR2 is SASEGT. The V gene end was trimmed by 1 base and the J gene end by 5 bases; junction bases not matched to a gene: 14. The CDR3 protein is CASSEDRKPGGFDQPQHF. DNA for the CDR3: TGTGCCAGCAGTGAAGACCGAAAGCCAGGGGGTTTTGATCAGCCCCAGCATTTT.

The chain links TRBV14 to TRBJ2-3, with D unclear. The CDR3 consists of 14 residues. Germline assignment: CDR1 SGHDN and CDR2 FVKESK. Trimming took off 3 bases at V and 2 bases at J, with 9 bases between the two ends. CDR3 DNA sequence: TGTGCCAGCAGCCAGGGCAGGATCACAGATACGCAGTATTTT. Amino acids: CASSQGRITDTQYF.

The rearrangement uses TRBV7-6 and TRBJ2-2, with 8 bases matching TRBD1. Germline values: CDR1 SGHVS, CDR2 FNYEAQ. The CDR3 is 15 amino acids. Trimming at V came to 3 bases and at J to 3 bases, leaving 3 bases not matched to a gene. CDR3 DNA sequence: TGTGCCAGCAGCTTTAGGACAGGGCACACCGGGGAGCTGTTTTTT. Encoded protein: CASSFRTGHTGELFF.

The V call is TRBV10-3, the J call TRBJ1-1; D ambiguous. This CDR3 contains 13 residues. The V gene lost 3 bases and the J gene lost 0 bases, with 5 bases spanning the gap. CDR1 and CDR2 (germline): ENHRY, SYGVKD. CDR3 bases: TGTGCCATCAGTGATCCGTTGAACACTGAAGCTTTCTTT. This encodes CAISDPLNTEAFF.

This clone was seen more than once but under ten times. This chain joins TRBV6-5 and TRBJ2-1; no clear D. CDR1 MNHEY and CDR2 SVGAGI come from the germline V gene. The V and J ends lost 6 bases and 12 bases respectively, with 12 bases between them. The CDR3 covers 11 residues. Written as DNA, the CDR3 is TGTGCCAGCAGCGACCTGCGCGGGCAGTTCTTC. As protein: CASSDLRGQFF.

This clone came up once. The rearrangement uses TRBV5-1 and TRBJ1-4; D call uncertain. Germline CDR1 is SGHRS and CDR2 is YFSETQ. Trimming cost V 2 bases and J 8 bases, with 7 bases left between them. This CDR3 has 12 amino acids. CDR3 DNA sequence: TGCGCCAGCAGCTTTGCGGGGGAAAAACTGTTTTTT. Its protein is CASSFAGEKLFF.

This chain's CDR3 is CASSELHHLSYEQYF. CDR3 nucleotides: TGTGCCAGCAGTGAGTTACACCACCTCTCCTACGAGCAGTACTTC. The chain uses TRBV6-1 and TRBJ2-7; D ambiguous. Germline assignment: CDR1 MNHNS and CDR2 SASEGT. The CDR3 runs 15 residues. The V gene lost 3 bases and the J gene lost 0 bases, with 12 bases spanning the gap.

CDR3 DNA sequence: TGCGCCAGCAGCCGGGACACACTCTCTGGAAACACCATATATTTT. It specifies CASSRDTLSGNTIYF. The chain links TRBV5-1 to TRBJ1-3; TRBD1 is a possible D gene (6 bases). Germline V CDR1 and CDR2: SGHRS, YFSETQ. This CDR3 contains 15 residues. Trimming removed 4 bases from V and 0 bases from J, with 11 bases in between. Full variable domain (missing parts from reference TRBV5-1 and TRBJ1-3): KAGVTQTPRYLIKTRGQQVTLSCSPISGHRSVSWYQQTPGQGLQFLFEYFSETQRNKGNFPGRFSGRQFSNSRSEMNVSTLELGDSALYLCASSRDTLSGNTIYFGEGSWLTVV.

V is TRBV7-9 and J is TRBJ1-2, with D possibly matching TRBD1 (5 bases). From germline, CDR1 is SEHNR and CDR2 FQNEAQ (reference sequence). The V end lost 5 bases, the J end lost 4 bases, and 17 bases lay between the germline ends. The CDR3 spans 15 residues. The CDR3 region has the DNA TGTGCCAGCAGCATGCCTGATGGGGGGTTCTATGGCTACACCTTC. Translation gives CASSMPDGGFYGYTF.

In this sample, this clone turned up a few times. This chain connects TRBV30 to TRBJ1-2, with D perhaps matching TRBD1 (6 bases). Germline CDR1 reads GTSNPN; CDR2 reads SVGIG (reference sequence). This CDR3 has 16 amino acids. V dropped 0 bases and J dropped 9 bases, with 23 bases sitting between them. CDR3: CAWSVVYSRQESSYTF. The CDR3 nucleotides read TGTGCCTGGAGTGTGGTTTATTCGAGACAGGAGTCGAGCTACACCTTC.

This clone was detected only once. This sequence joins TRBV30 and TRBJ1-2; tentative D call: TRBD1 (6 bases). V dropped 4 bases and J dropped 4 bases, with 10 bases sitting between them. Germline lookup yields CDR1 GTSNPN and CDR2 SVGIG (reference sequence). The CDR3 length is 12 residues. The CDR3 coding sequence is TGTGCCTGGAACCCAGGGGCCTATGGCTACACCTTC. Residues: CAWNPGAYGYTF.

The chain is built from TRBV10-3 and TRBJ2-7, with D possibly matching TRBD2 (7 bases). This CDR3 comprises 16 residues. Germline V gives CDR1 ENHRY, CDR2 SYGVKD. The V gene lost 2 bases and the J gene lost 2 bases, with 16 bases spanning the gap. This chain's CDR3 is CAISERGGALPYEQYF. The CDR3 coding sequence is TGTGCCATCAGTGAGAGGGGGGGTGCCCTCCCCTACGAGCAGTACTTC.

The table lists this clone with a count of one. CDR3 sequence (DNA): TGTGCTAGTGGTTCCCAGACGGGGGGTACCGGGGAGCTGTTTTTT. Its translation is CASGSQTGGTGELFF. The rearrangement joins TRBV12-5 to TRBJ2-2; 7 bases line up with TRBD2. The CDR3 totals 15 residues. Losses at the gene ends were 4 bases for V and 5 bases for J; bases not matched to a gene: 7. Germline-derived CDR1 and CDR2 are LGHNT and FRNRAP. Full variable domain (outside the CDR3, taken from reference TRBV12-5 and TRBJ2-2): DARVTQTPRHKVTEMGQEVTMRCQPILGHNTVFWYRQTMMQGLELLAYFRNRAPLDDSGMPKDRFSAEMPDATLATLKIQPSEPRDSAVYFCASGSQTGGTGELFFGEGSRLTVL.

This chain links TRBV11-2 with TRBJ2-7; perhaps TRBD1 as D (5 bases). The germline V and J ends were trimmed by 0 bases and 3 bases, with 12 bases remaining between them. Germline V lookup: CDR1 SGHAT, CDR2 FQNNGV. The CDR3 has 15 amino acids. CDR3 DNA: TGTGCCAGCAGCTTAGAGGGCAGGGCCCACTACGAGCAGTACTTC. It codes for CASSLEGRAHYEQYF.

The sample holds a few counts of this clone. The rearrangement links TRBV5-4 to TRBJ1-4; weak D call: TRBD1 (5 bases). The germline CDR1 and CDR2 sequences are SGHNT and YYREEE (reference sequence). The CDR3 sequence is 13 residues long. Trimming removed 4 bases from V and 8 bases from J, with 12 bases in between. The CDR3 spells CASSNRNEEKLFF. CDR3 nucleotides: TGTGCCAGCAGCAACAGGAACGAGGAAAAACTGTTTTTT.

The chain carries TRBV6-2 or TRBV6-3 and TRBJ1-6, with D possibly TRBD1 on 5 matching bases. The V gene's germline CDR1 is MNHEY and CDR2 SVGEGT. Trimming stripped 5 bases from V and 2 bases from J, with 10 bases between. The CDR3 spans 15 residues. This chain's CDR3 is CASSQDRAYNSPLHF. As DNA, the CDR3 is TGTGCCAGCAGTCAAGACAGAGCCTATAATTCACCCCTCCACTTT.

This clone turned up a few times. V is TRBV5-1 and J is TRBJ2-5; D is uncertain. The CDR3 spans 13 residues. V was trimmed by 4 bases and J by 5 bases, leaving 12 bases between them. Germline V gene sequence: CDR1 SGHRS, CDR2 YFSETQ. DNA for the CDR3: TGCGCCAGCAGCCCCGCCCCCGGGGAGACCCAGTACTTC. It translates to CASSPAPGETQYF. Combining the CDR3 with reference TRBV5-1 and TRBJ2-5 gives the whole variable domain KAGVTQTPRYLIKTRGQQVTLSCSPISGHRSVSWYQQTPGQGLQFLFEYFSETQRNKGNFPGRFSGRQFSNSRSEMNVSTLELGDSALYLCASSPAPGETQYFGPGTRLLVL.

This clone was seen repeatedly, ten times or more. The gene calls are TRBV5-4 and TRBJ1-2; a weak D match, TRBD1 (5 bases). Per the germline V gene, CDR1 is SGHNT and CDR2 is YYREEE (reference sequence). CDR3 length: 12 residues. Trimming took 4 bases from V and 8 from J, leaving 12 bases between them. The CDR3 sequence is CASSLQGKGYTF. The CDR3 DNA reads TGTGCCAGCAGCCTCCAGGGTAAAGGCTACACCTTC.

The CDR3 nucleotides are TGTGCCAGCAGCTTGGCTTCTGGAAACACCATATATTTT. This codes for CASSLASGNTIYF. This chain connects TRBV5-5 to TRBJ1-3; no clear D. Germline CDR1 is SGHKS and CDR2 is YYEKEE (reference sequence). This CDR3 contains 13 residues. Trimming took off 0 bases at V and 1 base at J, with 2 bases between the two ends.